Listed here are 9 T cell receptor beta chains from one sample, sequenced in a study of cytomegalovirus exposure and HLA in healthy donors. The PCR was carried out with 60 Vbeta primers and 13 Jbeta primers. Clones were sequenced by immunoSEQ multiplex PCR, and TCRdb holds only the in-frame ones, with some missing. The profile covers around 150,000 clones, with approximately 75% appearing a single time and approximately 0.99% taken by the ten largest. The sequencing input was PBMCs. These receptors came from a male donor in good health and CMV-seronegative.

This sequence joins TRBV19 and TRBJ1-1; D is uncertain. This CDR3 contains 14 residues. Germline CDR1 LNHDA, CDR2 SQIVND (reference sequence). V was shortened by 2 bases and J by 3 bases, with 10 bases between the two germline ends. The CDR3 protein is CASSILRGDTEAFF. The CDR3, as DNA: TGTGCCAGTAGTATACTCCGGGGAGACACTGAAGCTTTCTTT.

The chain uses TRBV9 and TRBJ2-3, with TRBD2 matching over 7 bases. V shed 4 bases and J 6 bases; nucleotides not matched to a gene: 11. This CDR3 is built from 15 residues. CDR1 and CDR2 (germline): SGDLS, YYNGEE. The CDR3 region has the DNA TGTGCCAGCAGCACCGGGCATGGGGGAGGGGATACGCAGTATTTT. Protein: CASSTGHGGGDTQYF.

The chain carries TRBV5-1 and TRBJ2-7; 7 bases align to TRBD1. V shed 6 bases, J shed 2 bases, and the junction held 8 bases outside the gene matches. The CDR3 sequence is 14 residues long. Germline V lookup: CDR1 SGHRS, CDR2 YFSETQ. CDR3 DNA sequence: TGCGCCAGCATCTCCGGGACAGCGCCCTACGAGCAGTACTTC. Translating gives CASISGTAPYEQYF.

This clone was picked up a small number of times. The rearrangement links TRBV2 to TRBJ2-3; 7 bases match TRBD1. The V and J ends lost 6 bases and 5 bases, in that order; junction bases with no gene match: 11. This CDR3 has 15 residues. Germline CDR1 is SNHLY and CDR2 is FYNNEI. The CDR3 DNA sequence: TGTGCCAGCAGCCTAGCCGGGACAGAGGGAGATACGCAGTATTTT. This gives the protein CASSLAGTEGDTQYF.

This chain joins TRBV2 and TRBJ1-5; no definite D call. This CDR3 is 12 amino acids long. Between the trimmed V and J ends, which lost 7 bases and 5 bases, there was a span of 9 bases. Germline CDR1 reads SNHLY; CDR2 reads FYNNEI. DNA of the CDR3: TGTGCCAGCAATGACGTTGATCAGCCCCAGCATTTT. This codes for CASNDVDQPQHF.

This clone has a handful of counts. This chain links TRBV6-5 with TRBJ1-1; D is possibly TRBD1 (6 bases). Trimming removed 0 bases at V and 9 bases at J, with 14 bases between. This CDR3 has 14 residues. Per germline, CDR1 MNHEY and CDR2 SVGAGI. CDR3 amino acids: CASSYSPGGAQAFF. CDR3 DNA: TGTGCCAGCAGTTACTCCCCTGGGGGGGCTCAAGCTTTCTTT.

J is TRBJ2-6 and V is TRBV7-2; D unresolved. CDR1 and CDR2 (germline): SGHTA, FQGNSA. The V end was cut by 0 bases, the J end by 1 base, with 7 bases between. The CDR3 sequence is 16 residues long. The CDR3 spells CASSLAAGSGANVLTF. The CDR3 DNA sequence: TGTGCCAGCAGCTTAGCCGCCGGGTCTGGGGCCAACGTCCTGACTTTC.

This CDR3 reads CASSLAGTVYEQYF. The DNA of the CDR3 is TGTGCCAGCAGCTTAGCCGGGACAGTGTACGAGCAGTACTTC. The gene calls are TRBV11-2 and TRBJ2-7; 7 bases agree with TRBD1. J gave up 4 bases and V 1 base, and 4 bases lay outside the gene matches. This CDR3 comprises 14 residues. Germline assignment: CDR1 SGHAT and CDR2 FQNNGV. Full variable domain (rest looked up from reference TRBV11-2 and TRBJ2-7): EAGVAQSPRYKIIEKRQSVAFWCNPISGHATLYWYQQILGQGPKLLIQFQNNGVVDDSQLPKDRFSAERLKGVDSTLKIQPAKLEDSAVYLCASSLAGTVYEQYFGPGTRLTVT.

The V and J genes are TRBV28 and TRBJ1-3; 7 bases are a match to TRBD1. The germline V gene has CDR1 MDHEN and CDR2 SYDVKM. The J segment lost 0 bases and the V segment lost 10 bases, leaving 3 bases of the junction unmatched. The CDR3 is 13 amino acids. CDR3 in amino acids: CATTGASGNTIYF. The CDR3 DNA reads as TGTGCCACTACAGGGGCCTCTGGAAACACCATATATTTT. Complete variable domain (other parts from reference TRBV28 and TRBJ1-3): DVKVTQSSRYLVKRTGEKVFLECVQDMDHENMFWYRQDPGLGLRLIYFSYDVKMKEKGDIPEGYSVSREKKERFSLILESASTNQTSMYLCATTGASGNTIYFGEGSWLTVV.